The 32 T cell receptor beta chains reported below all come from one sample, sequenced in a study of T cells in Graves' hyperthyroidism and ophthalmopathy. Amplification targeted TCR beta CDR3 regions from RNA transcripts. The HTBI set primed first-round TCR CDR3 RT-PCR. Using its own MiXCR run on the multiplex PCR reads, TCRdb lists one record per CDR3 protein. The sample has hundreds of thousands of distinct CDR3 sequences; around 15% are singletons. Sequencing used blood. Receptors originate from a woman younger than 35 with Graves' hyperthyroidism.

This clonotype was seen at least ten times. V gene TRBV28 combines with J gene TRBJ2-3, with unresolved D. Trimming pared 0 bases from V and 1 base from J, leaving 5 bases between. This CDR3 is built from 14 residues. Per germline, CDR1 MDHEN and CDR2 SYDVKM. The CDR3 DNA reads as TGTGCCAGCAGTTTATGGGCAGGCACAGATACGCAGTATTTT. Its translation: CASSLWAGTDTQYF.

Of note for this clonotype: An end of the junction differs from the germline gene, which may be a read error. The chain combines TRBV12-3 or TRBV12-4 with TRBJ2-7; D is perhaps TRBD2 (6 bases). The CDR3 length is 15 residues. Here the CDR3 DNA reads TGTGCCCGCAGAAAAGGCGGGACGGGAGCCTACGAGCAGTACTTC. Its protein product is CARRKGGTGAYEQYF.

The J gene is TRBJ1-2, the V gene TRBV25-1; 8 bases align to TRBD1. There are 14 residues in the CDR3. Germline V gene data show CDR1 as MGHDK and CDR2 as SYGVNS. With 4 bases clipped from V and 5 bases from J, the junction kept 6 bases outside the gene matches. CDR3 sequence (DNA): TGTGCCAGCAGTGGGGAGACAGGGGTGTATGGCTACACCTTC. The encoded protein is CASSGETGVYGYTF.

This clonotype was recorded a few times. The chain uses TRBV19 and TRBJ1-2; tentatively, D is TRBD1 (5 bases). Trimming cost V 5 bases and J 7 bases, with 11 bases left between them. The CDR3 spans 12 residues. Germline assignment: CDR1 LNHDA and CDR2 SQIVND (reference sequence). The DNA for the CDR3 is TGTGCCAGTAGTGTTGGGGCAAGTGGCTACACCTTC. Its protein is CASSVGASGYTF. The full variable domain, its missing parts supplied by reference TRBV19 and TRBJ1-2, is DGGITQSPKYLFRKEGQNVTLSCEQNLNHDAMYWYRQDPGQGLRLIYYSQIVNDFQKGDIAEGYSVSREKKESFPLTVTSAQKNPTAFYLCASSVGASGYTFGSGTRLTVV.

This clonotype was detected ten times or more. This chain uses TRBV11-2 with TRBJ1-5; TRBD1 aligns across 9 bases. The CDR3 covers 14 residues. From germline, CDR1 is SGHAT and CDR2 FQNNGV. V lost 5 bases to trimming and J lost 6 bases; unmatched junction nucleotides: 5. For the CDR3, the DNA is TGTGCCAGCAGCCCAACAGGGGGCATTCAGCCCCAGCATTTT. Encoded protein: CASSPTGGIQPQHF.

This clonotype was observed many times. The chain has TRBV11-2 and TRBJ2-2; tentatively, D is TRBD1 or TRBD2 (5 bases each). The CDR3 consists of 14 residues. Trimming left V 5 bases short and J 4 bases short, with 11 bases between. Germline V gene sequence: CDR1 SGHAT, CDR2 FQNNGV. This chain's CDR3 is CASSPEGLTGELFF. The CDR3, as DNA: TGTGCCAGCAGCCCAGAGGGGCTCACCGGGGAGCTGTTTTTT.

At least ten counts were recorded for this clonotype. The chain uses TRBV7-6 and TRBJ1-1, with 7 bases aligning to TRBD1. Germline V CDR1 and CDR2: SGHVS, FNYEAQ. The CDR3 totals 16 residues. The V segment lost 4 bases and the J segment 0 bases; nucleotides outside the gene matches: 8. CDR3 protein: CASSSYRGGMNTEAFF. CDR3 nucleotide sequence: TGTGCCAGCAGCTCCTACAGGGGTGGGATGAACACTGAAGCTTTCTTT.

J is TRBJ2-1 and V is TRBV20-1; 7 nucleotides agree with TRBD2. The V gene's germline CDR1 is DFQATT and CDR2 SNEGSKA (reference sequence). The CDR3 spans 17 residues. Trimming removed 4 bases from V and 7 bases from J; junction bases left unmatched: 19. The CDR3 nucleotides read TGCAGTGCTAAAATGCCCAGTGGGCGGGGGAGACAGAATGAGCAGTTCTTC. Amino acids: CSAKMPSGRGRQNEQFF.

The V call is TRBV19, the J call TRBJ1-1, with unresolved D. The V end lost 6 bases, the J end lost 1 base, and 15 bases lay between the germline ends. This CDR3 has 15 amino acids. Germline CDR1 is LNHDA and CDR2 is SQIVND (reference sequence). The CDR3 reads CASSPTPAENTEAFF. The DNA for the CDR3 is TGTGCCAGTAGCCCCACTCCAGCAGAGAACACTGAAGCTTTCTTT. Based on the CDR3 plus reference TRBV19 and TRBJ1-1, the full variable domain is DGGITQSPKYLFRKEGQNVTLSCEQNLNHDAMYWYRQDPGQGLRLIYYSQIVNDFQKGDIAEGYSVSREKKESFPLTVTSAQKNPTAFYLCASSPTPAENTEAFFGQGTRLTVV.

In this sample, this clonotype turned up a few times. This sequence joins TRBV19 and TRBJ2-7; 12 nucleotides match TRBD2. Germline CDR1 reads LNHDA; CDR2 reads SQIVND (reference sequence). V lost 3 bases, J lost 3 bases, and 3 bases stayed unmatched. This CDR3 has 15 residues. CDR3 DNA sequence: TGTGCCAGTAGTATCCCGGGACTAGCGGGCTACGAGCAGTACTTC. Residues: CASSIPGLAGYEQYF.

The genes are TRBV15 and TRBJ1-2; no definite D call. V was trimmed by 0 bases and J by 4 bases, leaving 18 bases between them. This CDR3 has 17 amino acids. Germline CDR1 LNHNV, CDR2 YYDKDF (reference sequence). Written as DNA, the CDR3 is TGTGCCACCAGCAGAGATGAGGTGGGTACCGGTGGCTATGGCTACACCTTC. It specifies CATSRDEVGTGGYGYTF.

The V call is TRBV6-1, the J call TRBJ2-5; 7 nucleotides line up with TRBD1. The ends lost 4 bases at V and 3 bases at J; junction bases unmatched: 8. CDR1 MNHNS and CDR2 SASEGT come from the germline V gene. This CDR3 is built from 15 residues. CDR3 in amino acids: CASSASGQYEETQYF. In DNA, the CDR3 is TGTGCCAGCAGTGCCTCGGGACAGTATGAAGAGACCCAGTACTTC.

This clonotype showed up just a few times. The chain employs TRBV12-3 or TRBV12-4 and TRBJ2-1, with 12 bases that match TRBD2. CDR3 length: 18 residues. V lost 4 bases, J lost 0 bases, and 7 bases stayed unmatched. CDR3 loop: CASSSPSGRGSSYNEQFF. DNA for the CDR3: TGTGCCAGCAGTTCTCCTAGCGGGAGGGGTTCCTCCTACAATGAGCAGTTCTTC.

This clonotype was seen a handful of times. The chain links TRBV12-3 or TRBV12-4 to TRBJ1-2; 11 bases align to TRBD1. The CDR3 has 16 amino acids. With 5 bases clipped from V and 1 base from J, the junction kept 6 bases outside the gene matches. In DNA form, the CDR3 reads TGTGCCAGCAGTGGGGGGACAGGGGGATTTAACTATGGCTACACCTTC. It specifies CASSGGTGGFNYGYTF.

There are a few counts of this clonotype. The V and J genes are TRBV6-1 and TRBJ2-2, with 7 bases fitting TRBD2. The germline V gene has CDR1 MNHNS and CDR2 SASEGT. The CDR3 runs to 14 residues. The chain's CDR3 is CTSRRETDTGELFF. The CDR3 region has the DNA TGTACCTCCCGGCGGGAGACAGACACCGGGGAGCTGTTTTTT.

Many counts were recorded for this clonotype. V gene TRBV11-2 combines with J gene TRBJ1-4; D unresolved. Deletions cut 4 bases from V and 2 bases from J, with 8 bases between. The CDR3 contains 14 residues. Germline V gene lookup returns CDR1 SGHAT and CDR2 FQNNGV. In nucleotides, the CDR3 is TGTGCCAGCAGCTCTCGCAGGACTAATGAAAAACTGTTTTTT. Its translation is CASSSRRTNEKLFF. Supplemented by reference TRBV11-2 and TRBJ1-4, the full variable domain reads EAGVAQSPRYKIIEKRQSVAFWCNPISGHATLYWYQQILGQGPKLLIQFQNNGVVDDSQLPKDRFSAERLKGVDSTLKIQPAKLEDSAVYLCASSSRRTNEKLFFGSGTQLSVL.

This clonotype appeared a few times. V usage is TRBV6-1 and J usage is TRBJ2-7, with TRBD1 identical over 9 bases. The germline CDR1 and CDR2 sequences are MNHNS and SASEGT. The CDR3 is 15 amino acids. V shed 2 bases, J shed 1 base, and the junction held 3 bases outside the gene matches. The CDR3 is CASSELGQGSYEQYF. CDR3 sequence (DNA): TGTGCCAGCAGTGAATTGGGACAGGGTTCCTACGAGCAGTACTTC.

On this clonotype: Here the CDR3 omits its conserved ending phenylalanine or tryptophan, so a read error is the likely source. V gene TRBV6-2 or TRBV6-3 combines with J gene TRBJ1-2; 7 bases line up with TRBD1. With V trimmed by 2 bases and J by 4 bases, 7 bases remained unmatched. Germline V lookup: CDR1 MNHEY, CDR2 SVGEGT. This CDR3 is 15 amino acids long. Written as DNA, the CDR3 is TGTGCCAGCAGTTACCGGACAGGCGACTCCTATGGCTACACCCTC. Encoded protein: CASSYRTGDSYGYTL.

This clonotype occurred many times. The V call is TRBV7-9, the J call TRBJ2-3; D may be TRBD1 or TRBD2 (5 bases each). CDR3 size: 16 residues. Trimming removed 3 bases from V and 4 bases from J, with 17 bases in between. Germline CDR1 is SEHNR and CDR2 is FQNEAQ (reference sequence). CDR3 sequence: CASSLDFGQGPDTQYF. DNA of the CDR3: TGTGCCAGCAGCTTGGATTTTGGGCAGGGACCAGATACGCAGTATTTT.

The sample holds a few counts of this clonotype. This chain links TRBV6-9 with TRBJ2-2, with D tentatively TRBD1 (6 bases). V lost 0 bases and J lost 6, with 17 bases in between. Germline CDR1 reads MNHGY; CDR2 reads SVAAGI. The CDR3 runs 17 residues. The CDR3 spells CASSYSAGTTSSGELFF. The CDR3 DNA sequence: TGTGCCAGCAGTTATTCCGCCGGGACAACCAGCTCCGGGGAGCTGTTTTTT.

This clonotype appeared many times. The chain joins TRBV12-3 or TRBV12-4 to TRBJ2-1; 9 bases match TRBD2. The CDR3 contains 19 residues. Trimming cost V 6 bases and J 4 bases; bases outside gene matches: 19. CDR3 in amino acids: CASRLRGPRREGPYNEQFF. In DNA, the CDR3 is TGTGCCAGCAGGCTAAGGGGACCGAGGCGGGAGGGCCCTTACAATGAGCAGTTCTTC.

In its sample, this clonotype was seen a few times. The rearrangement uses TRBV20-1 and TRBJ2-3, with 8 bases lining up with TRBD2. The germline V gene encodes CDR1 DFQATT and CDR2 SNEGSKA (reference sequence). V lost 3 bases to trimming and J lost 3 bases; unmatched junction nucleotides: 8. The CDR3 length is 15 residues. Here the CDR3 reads CSARVPSGGTDTQYF. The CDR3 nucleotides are TGCAGTGCTAGGGTACCCAGCGGGGGAACAGATACGCAGTATTTT.

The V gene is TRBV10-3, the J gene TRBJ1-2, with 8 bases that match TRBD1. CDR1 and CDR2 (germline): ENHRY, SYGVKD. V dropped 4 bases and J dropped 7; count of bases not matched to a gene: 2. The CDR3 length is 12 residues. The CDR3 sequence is CAISAQGVGYTF. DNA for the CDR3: TGTGCCATCAGTGCACAGGGGGTTGGCTACACCTTC.

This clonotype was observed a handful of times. DNA for the CDR3: TGCAGTGCCCGCCCCAGATCCTACGAGCAGTACTTC. Translation: CSARPRSYEQYF. The gene calls are TRBV20-1 and TRBJ2-7; D ambiguous. The CDR3 has 12 residues. Germline values: CDR1 DFQATT, CDR2 SNEGSKA (reference sequence). V lost 6 bases, J lost 1 base, and 10 bases lay in between.

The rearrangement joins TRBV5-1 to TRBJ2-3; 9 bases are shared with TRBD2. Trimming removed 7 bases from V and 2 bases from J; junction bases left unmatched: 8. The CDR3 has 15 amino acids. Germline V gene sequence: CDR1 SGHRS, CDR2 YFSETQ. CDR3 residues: CASSPIAGATDTQYF. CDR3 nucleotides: TGCGCCAGCTCCCCCATAGCGGGAGCCACAGATACGCAGTATTTT.

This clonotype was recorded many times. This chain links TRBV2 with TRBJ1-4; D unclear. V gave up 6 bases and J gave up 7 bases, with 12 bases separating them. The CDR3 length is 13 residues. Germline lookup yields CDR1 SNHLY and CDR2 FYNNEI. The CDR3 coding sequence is TGTGCCAGCAGGTCTACTGGAGGTGAAAAACTGTTTTTT. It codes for CASRSTGGEKLFF. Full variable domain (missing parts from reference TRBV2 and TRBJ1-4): EPEVTQTPSHQVTQMGQEVILRCVPISNHLYFYWYRQILGQKVEFLVSFYNNEISEKSEIFDDQFSVERPDGSNFTLKIRSTKLEDSAMYFCASRSTGGEKLFFGSGTQLSVL.

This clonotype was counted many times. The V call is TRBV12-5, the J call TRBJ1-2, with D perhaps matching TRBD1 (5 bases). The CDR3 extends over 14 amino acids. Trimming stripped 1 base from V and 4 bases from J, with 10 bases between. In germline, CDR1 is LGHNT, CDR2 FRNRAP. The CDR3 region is CASGLGDGIYGYTF. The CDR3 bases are TGTGCTAGTGGTTTGGGGGACGGAATCTATGGCTACACCTTC.

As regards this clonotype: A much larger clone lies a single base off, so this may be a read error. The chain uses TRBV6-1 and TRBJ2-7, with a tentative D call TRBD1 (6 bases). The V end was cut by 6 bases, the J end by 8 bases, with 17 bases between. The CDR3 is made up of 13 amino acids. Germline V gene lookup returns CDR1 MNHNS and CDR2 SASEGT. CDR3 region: CASSRGTFYKQYF. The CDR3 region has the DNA TGTGCCAGCAGCCGTGGGACATTTTACAAGCAGTACTTC.

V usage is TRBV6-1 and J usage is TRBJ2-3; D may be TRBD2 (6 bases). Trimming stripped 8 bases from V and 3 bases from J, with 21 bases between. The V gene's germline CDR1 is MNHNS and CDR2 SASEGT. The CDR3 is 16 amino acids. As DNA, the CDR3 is TGTGCCAGCGGAGGCTACCGGGAGATGGGGACAGATACGCAGTATTTT. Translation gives CASGGYREMGTDTQYF.

The CDR3 nucleotides read TGTGCCAGCAGCTTTCTGACCAGCAATGAGCAGTTCTTC. Its protein product is CASSFLTSNEQFF. The chain couples TRBV7-9 to TRBJ2-1; unclear D gene. V dropped 3 bases and J dropped 6 bases, with 9 bases sitting between them. This CDR3 region has 13 residues. Germline V gene lookup returns CDR1 SEHNR and CDR2 FQNEAQ (reference sequence).

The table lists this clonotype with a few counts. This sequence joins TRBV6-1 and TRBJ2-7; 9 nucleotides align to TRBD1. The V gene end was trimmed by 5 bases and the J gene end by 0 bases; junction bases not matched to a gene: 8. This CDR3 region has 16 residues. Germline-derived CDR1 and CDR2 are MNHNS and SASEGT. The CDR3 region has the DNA TGTGCCAGCAGTCGACTACGGGACAGGGCCTCCTACGAGCAGTACTTC. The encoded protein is CASSRLRDRASYEQYF.

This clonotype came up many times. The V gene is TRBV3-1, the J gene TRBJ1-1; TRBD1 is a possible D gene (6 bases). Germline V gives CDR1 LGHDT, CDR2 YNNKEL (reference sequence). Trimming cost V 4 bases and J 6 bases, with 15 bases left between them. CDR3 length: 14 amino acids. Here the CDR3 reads CASSRWTDIAEAFF. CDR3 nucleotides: TGTGCCAGCAGCCGCTGGACAGATATAGCTGAAGCTTTCTTT. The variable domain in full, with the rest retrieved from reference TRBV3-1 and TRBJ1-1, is DTAVSQTPKYLVTQMGNDKSIKCEQNLGHDTMYWYKQDSKKFLKIMFSYNNKELIINETVPNRFSPKSPDKAHLNLHINSLELGDSAVYFCASSRWTDIAEAFFGQGTRLTVV.